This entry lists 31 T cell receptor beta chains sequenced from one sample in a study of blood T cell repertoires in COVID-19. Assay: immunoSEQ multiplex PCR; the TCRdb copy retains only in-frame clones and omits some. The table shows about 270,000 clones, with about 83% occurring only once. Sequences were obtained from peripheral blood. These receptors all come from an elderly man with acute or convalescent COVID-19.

The CDR3 is CASSQDQGLGEQYF. The CDR3 coding sequence is TGCGCCAGCAGCCAAGATCAGGGTTTGGGTGAGCAGTACTTC. This chain uses TRBV4-1 with TRBJ2-7; the D gene is possibly TRBD1 (5 bases). The length of the CDR3 is 14 residues. V was shortened by 0 bases and J by 7 bases, with 13 bases between the two germline ends. From germline, CDR1 is MGHRA and CDR2 YSYEKL.

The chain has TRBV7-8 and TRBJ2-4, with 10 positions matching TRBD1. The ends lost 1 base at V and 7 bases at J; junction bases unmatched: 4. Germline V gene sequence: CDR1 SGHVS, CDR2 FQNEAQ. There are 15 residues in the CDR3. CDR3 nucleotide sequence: TGTGCCAGCAGCTTAGGGACAGGGGGACTGAACATTCAGTACTTC. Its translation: CASSLGTGGLNIQYF.

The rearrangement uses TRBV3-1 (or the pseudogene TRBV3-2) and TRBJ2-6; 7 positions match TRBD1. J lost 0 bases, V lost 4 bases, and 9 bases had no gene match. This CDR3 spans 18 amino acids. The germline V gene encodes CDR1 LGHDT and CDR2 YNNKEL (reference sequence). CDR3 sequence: CASSPRDSGVSGANVLTF. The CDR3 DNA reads TGTGCCAGCAGCCCCCGGGACAGCGGAGTCTCTGGGGCCAACGTCCTGACTTTC.

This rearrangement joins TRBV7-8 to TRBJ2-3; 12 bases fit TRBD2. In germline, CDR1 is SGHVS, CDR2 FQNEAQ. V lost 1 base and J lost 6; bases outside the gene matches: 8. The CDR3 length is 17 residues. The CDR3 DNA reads TGTGCCAGCAGCTTAGAGACGGGACTAGCGGGTTGGGATACGCAGTATTTT. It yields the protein CASSLETGLAGWDTQYF.

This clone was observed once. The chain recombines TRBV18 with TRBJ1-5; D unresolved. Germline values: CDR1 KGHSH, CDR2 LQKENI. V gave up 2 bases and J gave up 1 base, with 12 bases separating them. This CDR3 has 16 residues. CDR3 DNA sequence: TGTGCCAGCTCACCAGGAGTGGCGGGGAGCAATCAGCCCCAGCATTTT. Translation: CASSPGVAGSNQPQHF.

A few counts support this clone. The CDR3 DNA follows: TGCGCCAGCAGCGAGACAGGCAGCACCGGGGAGCTGTTTTTT. The encoded protein is CASSETGSTGELFF. The V and J genes are TRBV5-1 and TRBJ2-2, with D possibly TRBD1 on 6 matching bases. This CDR3 contains 14 residues. Trimming cost V 4 bases and J 4 bases, with 11 bases left between them. Germline V CDR1 and CDR2: SGHRS, YFSETQ.

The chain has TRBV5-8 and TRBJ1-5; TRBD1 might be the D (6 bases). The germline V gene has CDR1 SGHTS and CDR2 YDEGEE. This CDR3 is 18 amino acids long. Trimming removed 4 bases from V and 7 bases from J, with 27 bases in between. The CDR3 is CASSADLDRSKLVQPQHF. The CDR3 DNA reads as TGTGCCAGCAGCGCAGACCTAGACAGGTCTAAATTGGTACAGCCCCAGCATTTT.

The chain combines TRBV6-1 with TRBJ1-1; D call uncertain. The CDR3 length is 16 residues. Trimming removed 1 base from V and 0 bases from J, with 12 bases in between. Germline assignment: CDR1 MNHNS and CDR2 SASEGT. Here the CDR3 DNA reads TGTGCCAGCAGTGAAGTTTTACGGGTAATGAACACTGAAGCTTTCTTT. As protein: CASSEVLRVMNTEAFF.

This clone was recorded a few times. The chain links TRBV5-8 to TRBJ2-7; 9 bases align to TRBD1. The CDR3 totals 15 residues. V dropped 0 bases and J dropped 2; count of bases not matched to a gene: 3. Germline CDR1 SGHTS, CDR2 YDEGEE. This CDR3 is CASSLGQGGTYEQYF. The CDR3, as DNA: TGTGCCAGCAGCTTGGGACAGGGGGGGACCTACGAGCAGTACTTC.

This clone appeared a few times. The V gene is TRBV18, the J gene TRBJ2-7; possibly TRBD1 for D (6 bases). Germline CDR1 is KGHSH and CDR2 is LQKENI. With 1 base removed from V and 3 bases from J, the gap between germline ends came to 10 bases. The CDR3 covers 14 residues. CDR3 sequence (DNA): TGTGCCAGCTCACCACAACAGGGTGGCTACGAGCAGTACTTC. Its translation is CASSPQQGGYEQYF.

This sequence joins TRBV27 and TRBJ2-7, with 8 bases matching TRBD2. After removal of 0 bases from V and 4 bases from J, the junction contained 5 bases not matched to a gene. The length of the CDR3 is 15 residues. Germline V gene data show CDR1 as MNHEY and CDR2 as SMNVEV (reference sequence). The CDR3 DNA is TGTGCCAGCAGTTTATCCGCGGGGGGAAAGTACGAGCAGTACTTC. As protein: CASSLSAGGKYEQYF.

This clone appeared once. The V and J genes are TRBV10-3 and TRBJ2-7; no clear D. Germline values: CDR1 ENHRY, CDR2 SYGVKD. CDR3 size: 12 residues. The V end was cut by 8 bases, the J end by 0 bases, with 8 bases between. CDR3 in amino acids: CAIALNSYEQYF. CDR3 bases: TGTGCCATCGCCCTAAACTCCTACGAGCAGTACTTC.

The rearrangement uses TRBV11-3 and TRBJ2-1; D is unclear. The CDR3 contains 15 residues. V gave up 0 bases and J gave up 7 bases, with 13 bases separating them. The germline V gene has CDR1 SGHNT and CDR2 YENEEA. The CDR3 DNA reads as TGTGCCAGCAGCTTAGATCAACCCACCGGGAATGAGCAGTTCTTC. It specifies CASSLDQPTGNEQFF. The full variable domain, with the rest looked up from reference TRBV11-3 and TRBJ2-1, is EAGVVQSPRYKIIEKKQPVAFWCNPISGHNTLYWYLQNLGQGPELLIRYENEEAVDDSQLPKDRFSAERLKGVDSTLKIQPAELGDSAVYLCASSLDQPTGNEQFFGPGTRLTVL.

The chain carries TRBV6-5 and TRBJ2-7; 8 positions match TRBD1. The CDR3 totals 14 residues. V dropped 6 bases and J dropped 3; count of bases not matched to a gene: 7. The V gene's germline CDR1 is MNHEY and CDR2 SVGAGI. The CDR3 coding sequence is TGTGCCAGCAGCAAGACAGGGGTTCTCTACGAGCAGTACTTC. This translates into CASSKTGVLYEQYF.

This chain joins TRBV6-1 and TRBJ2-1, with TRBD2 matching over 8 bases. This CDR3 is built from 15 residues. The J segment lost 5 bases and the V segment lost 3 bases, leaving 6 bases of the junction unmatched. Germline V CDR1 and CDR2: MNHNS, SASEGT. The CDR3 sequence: CASSDGGGPNNEQFF. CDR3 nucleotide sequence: TGTGCCAGCAGTGACGGCGGGGGGCCTAACAATGAGCAGTTCTTC.

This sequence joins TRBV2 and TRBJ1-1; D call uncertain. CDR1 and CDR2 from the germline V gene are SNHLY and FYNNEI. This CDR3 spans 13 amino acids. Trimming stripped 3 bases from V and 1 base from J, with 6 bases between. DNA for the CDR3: TGTGCCAGCAGTGAGGAGGGGAACACTGAAGCTTTCTTT. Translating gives CASSEEGNTEAFF.

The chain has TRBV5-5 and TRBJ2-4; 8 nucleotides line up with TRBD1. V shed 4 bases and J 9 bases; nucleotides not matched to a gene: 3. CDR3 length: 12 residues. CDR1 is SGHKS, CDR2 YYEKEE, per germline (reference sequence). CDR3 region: CASSAQGVIQYF. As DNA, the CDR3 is TGTGCCAGCAGCGCACAGGGGGTCATTCAGTACTTC.

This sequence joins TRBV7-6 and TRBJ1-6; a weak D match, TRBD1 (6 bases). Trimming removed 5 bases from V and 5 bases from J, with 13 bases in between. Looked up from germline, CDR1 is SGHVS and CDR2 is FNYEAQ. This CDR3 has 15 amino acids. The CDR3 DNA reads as TGTGCCAGCAGCGCACGGACAGCGAATAATTCACCCCTCCACTTT. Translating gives CASSARTANNSPLHF.

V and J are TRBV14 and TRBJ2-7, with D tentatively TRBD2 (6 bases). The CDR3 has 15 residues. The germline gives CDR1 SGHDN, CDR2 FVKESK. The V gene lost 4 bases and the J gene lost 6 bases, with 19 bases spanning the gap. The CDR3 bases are TGTGCCAGCAGCCTCCTGACTAGTAAGGGCGTCGAGCAGTACTTC. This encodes CASSLLTSKGVEQYF.

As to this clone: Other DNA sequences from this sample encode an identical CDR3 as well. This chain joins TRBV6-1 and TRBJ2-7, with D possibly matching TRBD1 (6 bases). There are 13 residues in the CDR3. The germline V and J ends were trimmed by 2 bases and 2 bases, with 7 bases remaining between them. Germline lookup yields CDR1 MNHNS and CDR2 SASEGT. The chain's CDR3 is CASSETGPYEQYF. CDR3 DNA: TGTGCCAGCAGTGAAACAGGGCCCTACGAGCAGTACTTC.

CDR3 coding DNA: TGTGCCAGTAAGGGACCCGGGACAGGTCCCTACAATGAGCAGTTCTTC. It is translated as CASKGPGTGPYNEQFF. The chain is built from TRBV19 and TRBJ2-1; 8 bases line up with TRBD1. There are 16 residues in the CDR3. Per germline, CDR1 LNHDA and CDR2 SQIVND (reference sequence). With 7 bases clipped from V and 2 bases from J, the junction kept 10 bases outside the gene matches.

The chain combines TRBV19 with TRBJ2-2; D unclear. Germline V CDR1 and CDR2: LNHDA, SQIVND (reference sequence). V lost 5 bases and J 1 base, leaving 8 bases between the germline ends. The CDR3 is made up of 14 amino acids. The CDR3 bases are TGTGCCAGTAGTGTTACAGTGAACACCGGGGAGCTGTTTTTT. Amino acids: CASSVTVNTGELFF.

The CDR3 reads CASSLTGTSGGYEQYF. The CDR3 region has the DNA TGTGCCAGCAGCCTCACCGGGACTAGCGGAGGATACGAGCAGTACTTC. The V and J genes are TRBV9 and TRBJ2-7, with 11 bases lining up with TRBD2. V shed 4 bases, J shed 4 bases, and the junction held 10 bases outside the gene matches. The CDR3 has 16 amino acids. Germline CDR1 SGDLS, CDR2 YYNGEE.

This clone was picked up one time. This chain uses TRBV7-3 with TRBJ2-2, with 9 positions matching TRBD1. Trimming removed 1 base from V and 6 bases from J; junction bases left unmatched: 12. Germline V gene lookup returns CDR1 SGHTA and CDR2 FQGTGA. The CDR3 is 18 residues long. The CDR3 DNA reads TGTGCCAGCAGCTTAAGTCCGACAGGGGGATCTAGTGCCGGGGAGCTGTTTTTT. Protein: CASSLSPTGGSSAGELFF.

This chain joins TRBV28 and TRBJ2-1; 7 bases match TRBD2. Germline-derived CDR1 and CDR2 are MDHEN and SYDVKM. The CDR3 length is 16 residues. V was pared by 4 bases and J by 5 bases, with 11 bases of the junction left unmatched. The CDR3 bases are TGTGCCAGCAGTTCCTCTCAAGCGGGGAAAAACAATGAGCAGTTCTTC. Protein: CASSSSQAGKNNEQFF.

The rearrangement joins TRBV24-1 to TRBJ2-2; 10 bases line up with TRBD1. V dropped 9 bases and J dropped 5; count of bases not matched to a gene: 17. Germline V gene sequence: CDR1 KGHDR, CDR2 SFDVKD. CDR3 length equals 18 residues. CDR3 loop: CATPRWGAGTGVTGELFF. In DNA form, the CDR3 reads TGTGCCACCCCGCGGTGGGGGGCAGGGACAGGGGTTACCGGGGAGCTGTTTTTT.

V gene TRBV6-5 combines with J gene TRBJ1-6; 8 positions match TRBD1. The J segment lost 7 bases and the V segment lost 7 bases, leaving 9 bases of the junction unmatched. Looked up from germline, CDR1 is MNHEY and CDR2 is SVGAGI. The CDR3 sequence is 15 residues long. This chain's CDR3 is CASKPGQGGNSPLHF. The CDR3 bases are TGTGCCAGCAAACCTGGACAGGGTGGCAATTCACCCCTCCACTTT.

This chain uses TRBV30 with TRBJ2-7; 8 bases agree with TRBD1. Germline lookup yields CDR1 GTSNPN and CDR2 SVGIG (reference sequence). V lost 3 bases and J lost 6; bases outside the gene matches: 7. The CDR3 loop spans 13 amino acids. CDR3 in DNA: TGTGCCTGGAGAGGACAGGGAACGAGCGAGCAGTACTTC. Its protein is CAWRGQGTSEQYF.

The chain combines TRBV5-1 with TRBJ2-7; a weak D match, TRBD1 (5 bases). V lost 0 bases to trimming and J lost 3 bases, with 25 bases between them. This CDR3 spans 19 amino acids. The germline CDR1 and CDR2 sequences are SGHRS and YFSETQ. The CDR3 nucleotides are TGCGCCAGCAGCTTGGACCCCGACAGTGCTCACCCCCTTCACTACGAGCAGTACTTC. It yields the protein CASSLDPDSAHPLHYEQYF.

CDR3 sequence: CASSLGAGGHNEQFF. The CDR3 region has the DNA TGCGCCAGCAGCTTGGGGGCGGGAGGGCACAATGAGCAGTTCTTC. The rearrangement joins TRBV5-1 to TRBJ2-1; 9 positions match TRBD2. The junction had 3 bases not matched to a gene; V was cut back by 0 bases and J by 5 bases. Germline CDR1 and CDR2: SGHRS and YFSETQ. There are 15 residues in the CDR3.

The CDR3 reads CAASGGANEQFF. The DNA of the CDR3 is TGTGCCGCTAGCGGGGGGGCTAATGAGCAGTTCTTC. V gene TRBV28 combines with J gene TRBJ2-1; 12 nucleotides align to TRBD2. Trimming cost V 11 bases and J 7 bases; bases outside gene matches: 3. This CDR3 contains 12 residues. Germline CDR1 reads MDHEN; CDR2 reads SYDVKM.